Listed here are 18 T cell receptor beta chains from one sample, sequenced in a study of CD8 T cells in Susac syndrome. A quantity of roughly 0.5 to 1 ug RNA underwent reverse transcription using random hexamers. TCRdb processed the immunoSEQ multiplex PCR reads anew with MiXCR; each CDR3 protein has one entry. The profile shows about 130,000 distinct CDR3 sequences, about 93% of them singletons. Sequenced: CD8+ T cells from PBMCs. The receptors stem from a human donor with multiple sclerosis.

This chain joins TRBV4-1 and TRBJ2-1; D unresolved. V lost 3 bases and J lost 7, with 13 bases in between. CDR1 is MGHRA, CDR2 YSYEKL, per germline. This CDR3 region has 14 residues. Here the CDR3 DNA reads TGCGCCAGCAGCCATGACGCACTTTTTAATGAGCAGTTCTTC. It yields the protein CASSHDALFNEQFF.

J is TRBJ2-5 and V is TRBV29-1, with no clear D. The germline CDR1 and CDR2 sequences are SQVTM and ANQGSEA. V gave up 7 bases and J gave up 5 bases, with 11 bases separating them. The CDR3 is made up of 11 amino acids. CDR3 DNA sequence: TGCAGCGCCTCTACTGGGGAGACCCAGTACTTC. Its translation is CSASTGETQYF.

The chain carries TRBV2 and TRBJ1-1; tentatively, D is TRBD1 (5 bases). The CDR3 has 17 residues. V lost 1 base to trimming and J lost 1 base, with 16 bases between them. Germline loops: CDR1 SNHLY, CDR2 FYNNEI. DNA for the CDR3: TGTGCCAGCAGTGAAGGGGAAGGGGTAATCGAGAACACTGAAGCTTTCTTT. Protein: CASSEGEGVIENTEAFF. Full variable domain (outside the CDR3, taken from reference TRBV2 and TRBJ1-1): EPEVTQTPSHQVTQMGQEVILRCVPISNHLYFYWYRQILGQKVEFLVSFYNNEISEKSEIFDDQFSVERPDGSNFTLKIRSTKLEDSAMYFCASSEGEGVIENTEAFFGQGTRLTVV.

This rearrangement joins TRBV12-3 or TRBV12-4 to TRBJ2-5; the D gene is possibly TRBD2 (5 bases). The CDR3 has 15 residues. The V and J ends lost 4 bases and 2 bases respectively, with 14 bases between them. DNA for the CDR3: TGTGCCAGCAGTTCTCCCGGACTGTTTCAAGAGACCCAGTACTTC. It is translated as CASSSPGLFQETQYF.

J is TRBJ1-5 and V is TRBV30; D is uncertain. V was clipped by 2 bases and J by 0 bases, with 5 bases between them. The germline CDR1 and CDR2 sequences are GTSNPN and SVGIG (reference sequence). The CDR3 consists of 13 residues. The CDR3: CAWSLDSNQPQHF. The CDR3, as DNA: TGTGCCTGGAGTCTGGATAGCAATCAGCCCCAGCATTTT.

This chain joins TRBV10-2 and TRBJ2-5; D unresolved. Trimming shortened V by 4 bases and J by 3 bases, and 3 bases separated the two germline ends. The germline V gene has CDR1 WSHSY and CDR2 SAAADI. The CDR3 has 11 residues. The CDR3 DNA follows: TGCGCCAGCAGTGTAAAAGAGACCCAGTACTTC. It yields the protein CASSVKETQYF.

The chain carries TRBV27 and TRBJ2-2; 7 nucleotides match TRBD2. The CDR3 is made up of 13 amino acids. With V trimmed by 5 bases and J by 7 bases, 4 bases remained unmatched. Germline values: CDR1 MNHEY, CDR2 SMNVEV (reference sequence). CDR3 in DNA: TGTGCCAGCAGTGCCGGGGGGTTCGGGGAGCTGTTTTTT. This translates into CASSAGGFGELFF.

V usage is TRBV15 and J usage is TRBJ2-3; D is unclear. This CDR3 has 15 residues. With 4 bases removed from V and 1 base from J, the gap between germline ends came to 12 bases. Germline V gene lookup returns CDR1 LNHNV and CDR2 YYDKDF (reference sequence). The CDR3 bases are TGTGCCACCAGCATCCAACCCGAGGGCACAGATACGCAGTATTTT. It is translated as CATSIQPEGTDTQYF.

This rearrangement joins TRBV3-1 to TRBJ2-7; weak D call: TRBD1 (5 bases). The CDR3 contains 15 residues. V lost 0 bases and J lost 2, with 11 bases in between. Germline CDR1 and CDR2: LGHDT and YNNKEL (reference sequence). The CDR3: CASSQDYDSTYEQYF. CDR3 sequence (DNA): TGTGCCAGCAGCCAAGATTATGACAGCACCTACGAGCAGTACTTC.

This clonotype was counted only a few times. The CDR3 nucleotides read TGTGCCGTCGAGGGGTCCTACGAGCAGTACTTC. Translating gives CAVEGSYEQYF. The chain couples TRBV28 to TRBJ2-7; the D gene could be TRBD1 or TRBD2 (5 bases each). The germline gives CDR1 MDHEN, CDR2 SYDVKM. CDR3 length: 11 residues. Trimming shortened V by 11 bases and J by 1 base, and 9 bases separated the two germline ends.

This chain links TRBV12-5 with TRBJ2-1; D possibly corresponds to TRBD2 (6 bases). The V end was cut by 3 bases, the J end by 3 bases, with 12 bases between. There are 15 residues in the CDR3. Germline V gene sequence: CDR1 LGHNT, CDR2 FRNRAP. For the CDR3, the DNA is TGTGCTAGTGGTTTACCGGGACTCCTCTACAATGAGCAGTTCTTC. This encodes CASGLPGLLYNEQFF.

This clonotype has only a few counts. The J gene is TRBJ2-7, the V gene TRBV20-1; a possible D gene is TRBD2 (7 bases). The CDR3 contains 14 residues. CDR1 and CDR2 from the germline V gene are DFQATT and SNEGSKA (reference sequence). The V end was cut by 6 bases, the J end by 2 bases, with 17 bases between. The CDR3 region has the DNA TGCAGTGCCACCGAGGGGGGGTACCCCTACGAGCAGTACTTC. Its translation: CSATEGGYPYEQYF.

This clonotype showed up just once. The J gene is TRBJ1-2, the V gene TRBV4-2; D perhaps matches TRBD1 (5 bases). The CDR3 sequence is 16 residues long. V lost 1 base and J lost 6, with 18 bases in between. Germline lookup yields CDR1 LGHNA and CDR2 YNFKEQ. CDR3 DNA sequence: TGTGCCAGCAGCCAAGGGGCTGGTGGGGGAAGCCATGGCTACACCTTC. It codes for CASSQGAGGGSHGYTF.

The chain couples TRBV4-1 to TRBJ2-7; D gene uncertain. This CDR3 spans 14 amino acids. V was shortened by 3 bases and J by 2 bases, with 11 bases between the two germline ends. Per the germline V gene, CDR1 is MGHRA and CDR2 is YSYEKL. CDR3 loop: CASSQTRSAYEQYF. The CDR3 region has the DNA TGCGCCAGCAGCCAGACCAGGTCCGCCTACGAGCAGTACTTC.

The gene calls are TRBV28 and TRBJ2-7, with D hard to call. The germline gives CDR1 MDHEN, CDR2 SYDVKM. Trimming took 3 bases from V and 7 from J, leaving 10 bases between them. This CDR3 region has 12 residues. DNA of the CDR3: TGTGCCAGCAGTTTCGGCTTTTCTGAGCAGTACTTC. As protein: CASSFGFSEQYF. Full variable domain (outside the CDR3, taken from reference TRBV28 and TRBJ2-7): DVKVTQSSRYLVKRTGEKVFLECVQDMDHENMFWYRQDPGLGLRLIYFSYDVKMKEKGDIPEGYSVSREKKERFSLILESASTNQTSMYLCASSFGFSEQYFGPGTRLTVT.

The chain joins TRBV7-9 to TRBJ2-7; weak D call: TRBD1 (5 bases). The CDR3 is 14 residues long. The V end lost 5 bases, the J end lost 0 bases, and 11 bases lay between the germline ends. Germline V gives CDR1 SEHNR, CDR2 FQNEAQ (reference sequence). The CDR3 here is CASSPPGPSYEQYF. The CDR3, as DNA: TGTGCCAGCAGCCCGCCAGGGCCCTCCTACGAGCAGTACTTC.

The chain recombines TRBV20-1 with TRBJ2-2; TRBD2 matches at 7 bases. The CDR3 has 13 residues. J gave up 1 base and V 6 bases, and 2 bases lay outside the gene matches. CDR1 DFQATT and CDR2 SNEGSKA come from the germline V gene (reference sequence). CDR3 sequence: CSAGGGNTGELFF. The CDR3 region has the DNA TGCAGTGCCGGCGGGGGGAACACCGGGGAGCTGTTTTTT.

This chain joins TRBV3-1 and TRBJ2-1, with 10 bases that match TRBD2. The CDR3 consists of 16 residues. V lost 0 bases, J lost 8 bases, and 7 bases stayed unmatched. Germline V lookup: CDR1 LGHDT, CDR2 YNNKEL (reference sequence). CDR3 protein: CASSQDMVAGGHEQFF. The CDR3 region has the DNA TGTGCCAGCAGCCAAGATATGGTAGCGGGAGGCCATGAGCAGTTCTTC.